Presented here are 8 T cell receptor beta chains from one specimen sequenced in a study of OX40 agonist ivuxolimab in advanced cancers. The method was immunoSEQ multiplex PCR; TCRdb's version includes in-frame clones alone and lacks a portion of them. Here the sample spans approximately 52,000 clones, roughly 94% being singletons. This sample comprised CD4+ or CD8+ T cells sorted from blood, obtained in a trial of the OX40 agonist ivuxolimab. The origin of the receptors is an adult with an advanced solid tumor such as melanoma, head and neck, liver or kidney cancer.

This clone was recorded once. The chain links TRBV30 to TRBJ2-3; 9 bases line up with TRBD1. CDR1 GTSNPN and CDR2 SVGIG come from the germline V gene (reference sequence). The CDR3 extends over 17 amino acids. The ends lost 1 base at V and 5 bases at J; junction bases unmatched: 13. The CDR3 spells CAWSGGKDRGGGDTQYF. The CDR3 coding sequence is TGTGCCTGGAGTGGAGGAAAGGACAGGGGAGGAGGAGATACGCAGTATTTT.

The chain employs TRBV15 and TRBJ2-6, with a weak D call TRBD2 (5 bases). Germline V gene data show CDR1 as LNHNV and CDR2 as YYDKDF (reference sequence). V was pared by 0 bases and J by 5 bases, with 14 bases between. The CDR3 sequence is 17 residues long. CDR3 residues: CATSRDGGGLWANVLTF. Here the CDR3 DNA reads TGTGCCACCAGCAGAGACGGCGGCGGGCTCTGGGCCAACGTCCTGACTTTC.

The chain carries TRBV19 and TRBJ1-5; 8 positions match TRBD1. CDR1 and CDR2 from the germline V gene are LNHDA and SQIVND (reference sequence). The CDR3 runs to 16 residues. V was clipped by 7 bases and J by 3 bases; unmatched bases: 11. In DNA form, the CDR3 reads TGTGCCAGTACCCCGGGGACAGGACTTATCAATCAGCCCCAGCATTTT. The encoded protein is CASTPGTGLINQPQHF.

The chain uses TRBV5-6 and TRBJ2-7, with 9 positions matching TRBD2. Germline loops: CDR1 SGHDT, CDR2 YYEEEE. The CDR3 has 14 residues. V was clipped by 6 bases and J by 3 bases; unmatched bases: 7. CDR3 sequence reads: CASNPGTSSYEQYF. The CDR3, as DNA: TGTGCCAGCAACCCCGGGACTAGCAGCTACGAGCAGTACTTC.

The rearrangement links TRBV7-4 to TRBJ1-1; TRBD1 might be the D (5 bases). Trimming removed 4 bases from V and 5 bases from J, with 17 bases in between. Germline V lookup: CDR1 SGHVT, CDR2 SQSDAQ. CDR3 size: 15 residues. The CDR3 protein is CASSSEGYRWTEAFF. CDR3 in DNA: TGTGCCAGCAGCTCCGAAGGTTACAGGTGGACTGAAGCTTTCTTT. Drawing the rest from reference TRBV7-4 and TRBJ1-1, the complete variable domain is GAGVSQSPRYKVAKRGRDVALRCDSISGHVTLYWYRQTLGQGSEVLTYSQSDAQRDKSGRPSGRFSAERPERSVSTLKIQRTEQGDSAVYLCASSSEGYRWTEAFFGQGTRLTVV.

This rearrangement joins TRBV29-1 to TRBJ2-7; D remains unclear. Trimming pared 5 bases from V and 7 bases from J, leaving 15 bases between. Germline assignment: CDR1 SQVTM and CDR2 ANQGSEA. CDR3 length equals 12 residues. This chain's CDR3 is CSVITPKGEQYF. CDR3 nucleotide sequence: TGCAGCGTTATCACCCCCAAAGGAGAGCAGTACTTC.

DNA of the CDR3: TGTGCCAGCAGGGCTTATAGCAATCAGCCCCAGCATTTT. This sequence encodes CASRAYSNQPQHF. The rearrangement joins TRBV2 to TRBJ1-5; D gene ambiguous. V lost 6 bases to trimming and J lost 0 bases, with 6 bases between them. CDR1 is SNHLY and CDR2 is FYNNEI in the germline V gene. The CDR3 sequence is 13 residues long.

The chain couples TRBV27 to TRBJ2-3; 10 nucleotides align to TRBD2. Germline loops: CDR1 MNHEY, CDR2 SMNVEV (reference sequence). V lost 6 bases and J lost 5; bases outside the gene matches: 8. The CDR3 has 15 residues. For the CDR3, the DNA is TGTGCCAGCAGCCCCCGGCTAGCGGGAGAAGATACGCAGTATTTT. This codes for CASSPRLAGEDTQYF.